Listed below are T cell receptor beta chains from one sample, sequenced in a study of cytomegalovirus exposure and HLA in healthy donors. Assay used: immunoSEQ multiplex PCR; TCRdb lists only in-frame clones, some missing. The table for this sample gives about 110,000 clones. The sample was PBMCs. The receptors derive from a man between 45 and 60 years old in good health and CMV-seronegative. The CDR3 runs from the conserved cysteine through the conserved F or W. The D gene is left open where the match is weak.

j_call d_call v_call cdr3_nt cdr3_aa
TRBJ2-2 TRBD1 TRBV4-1 TGCGCCAGCTCGACGACAGGGGTTGCCGGGGAGCTGTTTTTT CASSTTGVAGELFF
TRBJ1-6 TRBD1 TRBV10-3 TGTGCCATCAGTGATTTGACAGGGAATTCACCCCTCCACTTT CAISDLTGNSPLHF
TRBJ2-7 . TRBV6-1 TGTGCCAGCAGTGAACGATGGAGCTCCTACGAGCAGTACTTC CASSERWSSYEQYF
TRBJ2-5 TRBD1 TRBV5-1 TGCGCCAGCAGCTCCATGGACAGGGTTTTGATTAGGGAGACCCAGTACTTC CASSSMDRVLIRETQYF
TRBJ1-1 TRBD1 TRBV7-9 TGTGCCAGCAGCTTCAGGGGGCCGGACACTGAAGCTTTCTTT CASSFRGPDTEAFF
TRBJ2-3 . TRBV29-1 TGCAGCGTTGAAGCTGAGAGCCGCACTACGCAGTATTTT CSVEAESRTTQYF
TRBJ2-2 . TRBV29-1 TGCAGCGTCCTCGGACAGAGCACCGGGGAGCTGTTTTTT CSVLGQSTGELFF
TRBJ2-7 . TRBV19 TGTGCCAGTAGTCCACAGAGTGGGCTTTGGAACGAGCAGTACTTC CASSPQSGLWNEQYF
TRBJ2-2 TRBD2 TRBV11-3 TGTGCCAGCAGCGACGGGGGGGGAAGGGTCGGGGAGCTGTTTTTT CASSDGGGRVGELFF
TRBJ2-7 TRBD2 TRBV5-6 TGTGCCAGCAGCTTGGAACTAGCGCGCTCCTACGAGCAGTACTTC CASSLELARSYEQYF
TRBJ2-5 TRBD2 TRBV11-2 TGTGCCAGCAGCTTTAACCGGGAGGACTCCCAGTACTTC CASSFNREDSQYF
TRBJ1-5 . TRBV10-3 TGTGCCATCGGAGGGGTCAGCAATCAGCCCCAGCATTTT CAIGGVSNQPQHF
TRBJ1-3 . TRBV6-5 TGTGCCAGCAGTTACGCTCGGGGGACTGGAAACACCATATATTTT CASSYARGTGNTIYF
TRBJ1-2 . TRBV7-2 TGTGCCAGCAGCTCCGCCGGGGTGGGCTACCATGGCTACACCTTC CASSSAGVGYHGYTF
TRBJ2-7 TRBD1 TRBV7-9 TGTGCCAGCAGCCCCCGACAGGGGCGCGCCTACGAGCAGTACTTC CASSPRQGRAYEQYF
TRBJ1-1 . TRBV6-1 TGTGCCAGCCGAGTCTCGGGGAACACTGAAGCTTTCTTT CASRVSGNTEAFF
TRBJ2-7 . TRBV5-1 TGCGCCAGCAGCTTGGTGCAGGGTTCGGGTGAGCAGTACTTC CASSLVQGSGEQYF
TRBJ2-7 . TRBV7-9 TGTGCCAGCAGGCCGACAGCATCCTACGAGCAGTACTTC CASRPTASYEQYF
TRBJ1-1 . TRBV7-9 TGTGCCAGCAGCTTCGACAGCAACACTGAAGCTTTCTTT CASSFDSNTEAFF
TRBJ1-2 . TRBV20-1 TGCAGTGCTTGGACAGACTATGGCTACACCTTC CSAWTDYGYTF
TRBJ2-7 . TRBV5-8 TGTGCCAGCAGCAGCTTGTATCGTCAGGGTCCCTACGAGCAGTACTTC CASSSLYRQGPYEQYF
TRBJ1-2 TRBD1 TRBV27 TGTGCCAGCAGCCCTTGGACAGGAGCTAACTATGGCTACACCTTC CASSPWTGANYGYTF
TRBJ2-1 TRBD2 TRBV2 TGTGCCAGCAGCCTGACTAGCGGGGCGGACAATGAGCAGTTCTTC CASSLTSGADNEQFF
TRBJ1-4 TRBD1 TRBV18 TGTGCCAGCTCCAGGACAGGACCTAATGAAAAACTGTTTTTT CASSRTGPNEKLFF
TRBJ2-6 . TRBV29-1 TGCAGCGCCCTGACAGGATACTCTGGGGCCAACGTCCTGACTTTC CSALTGYSGANVLTF
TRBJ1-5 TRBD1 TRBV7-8 TGTGCCAGCAGCTTAGAGGGGACAGTCAATCAGCCCCAGCATTTT CASSLEGTVNQPQHF
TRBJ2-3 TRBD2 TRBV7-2 TGTGCCAGCAGCTTAGTAGGGACTAGCGGGGGGGCTATGTATTTT CASSLVGTSGGAMYF
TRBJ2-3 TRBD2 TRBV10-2 TGCGCCAGCCGGACTAGCGGCACAGATACGCAGTATTTT CASRTSGTDTQYF
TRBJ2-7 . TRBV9 TGTGCCAGCAGCGCCTCCGGGACACCCTACGAGCAGTACTTC CASSASGTPYEQYF
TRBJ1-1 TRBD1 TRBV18 TGTGCCAGCTCACCCGACAGGGGAGGGACTGAAGCTTTCTTT CASSPDRGGTEAFF
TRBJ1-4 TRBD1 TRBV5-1 TGCGCCAGCACCAAATTTCCGGGGGACAGTGAAAAACTGTTTTTT CASTKFPGDSEKLFF
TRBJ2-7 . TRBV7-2 TGTGCCAGCAACTCCCAGGCAGGGAAAACCTACGAGCAGTACTTC CASNSQAGKTYEQYF
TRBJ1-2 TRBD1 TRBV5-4 TGTGCCAGCAGGCCCGACAGGGGATCGTATGGCTACACCTTC CASRPDRGSYGYTF
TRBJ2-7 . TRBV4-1 TGCGCCAGCAGCCCATCCAAGGGACAAGTATTCTCCTACGAGCAGTACTTC CASSPSKGQVFSYEQYF
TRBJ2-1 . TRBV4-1 TGCGCCAGCAGCCAGGGCGGGGGCCTCCCCTACAATGAGCAGTTCTTC CASSQGGGLPYNEQFF